This T cell receptor beta chain was retrieved from a study of blood T cell repertoires in COVID-19. Study as a whole: Researchers got acute and convalescent COVID-19 samples from the United States, Italy and Spain. T cells, B-cell-depleted T cells, or PBMCs supplied cDNA or gDNA.

Per the original data handling: Amplified reference gene primers provided the basis for estimating nucleated cell counts. Generated by immunoSEQ multiplex PCR, the TCRdb table keeps only in-frame clones and is missing some. The V and J calls and the clone size are those of that table, but D and trimming were determined from the DNA. The sample lists tens of thousands of clones, over 80% occurring once. CDR1 and CDR2 from the germline V gene are LGHNT and FRNRAP. This CDR3 spans 14 amino acids. V lost 4 bases, J lost 5 bases, and 7 bases stayed unmatched. Specimen: peripheral blood. This sequence joins TRBV12-5 and TRBJ1-1; 7 nucleotides align to TRBD1. This TCR was recovered from a man in his 70s with acute or convalescent COVID-19. The CDR3 sequence: CASGSQTGYTEAFF. The CDR3 DNA reads as TGTGCTAGTGGTTCGCAGACAGGGTATACTGAAGCTTTCTTT.